The sequence of this TCR beta chain was determined in a study of T cell responses to AZD1222 COVID-19 vaccine. This clone was recorded a few times. The antigen is undetermined. Using immunoSEQ multiplex PCR, the repertoire was profiled, and TCRdb retains in-frame clones only, with some absent. The data show about 130,000 clones, 80% to 90% seen once. The V and J ends lost 7 bases and 1 base respectively, with 7 bases between them. Per the germline V gene, CDR1 is MNHEY and CDR2 is SVGAGI. This CDR3 comprises 13 residues. Study-wide results and limits: The breadth and depth of Spike-specific TCRs increased once two AZD1222 doses had been given. A reported finding is that nearly half of spike-specific TCRs target unmutated variant regions.

The receptor's source is an adult in good health. The chain combines TRBV6-5 with TRBJ2-2; D remains unclear. The sequencing here drew on peripheral blood, taken on day 0 of AZD1222 vaccination. In DNA form, the CDR3 reads TGTGCCAGCAAAGGCCGGAACACCGGGGAGCTGTTTTTT. Its protein is CASKGRNTGELFF.